This TCR beta chain was sequenced during a study of circulating CD8 cells and anti-PD-1 response in melanoma. This CDR3 is built from 16 residues. V shed 3 bases and J 5 bases; nucleotides not matched to a gene: 11. This clonotype rates as large. The QIAseq Immune Repertoire TCR panel built the libraries from approximately 15 ng of total RNA. One entry per CDR3 protein results from TCRdb running MiXCR on the reads. In the table there are about 300 distinct CDR3 sequences, more than 7% of which are singletons. Four subsets defined by PD-1 and/or TIGIT were sorted from live CD3+CD8+TCRalphabeta+ cells. The chain is built from TRBV12-3 or TRBV12-4 and TRBJ1-2; 8 nucleotides line up with TRBD1. Sequenced here: CD8+ T cells from PBMCs, sampled at baseline or after one month of anti-PD-1 therapy (not recorded which). The receptor's source is a human donor with melanoma. In nucleotides, the CDR3 is TGTGCCAGCAGTTTGGGATCTCCAGGGGGCGAGTATGGCTACACCTTC. Amino acid sequence: CASSLGSPGGEYGYTF.